These 9 T cell receptor beta chains originate from one sample sequenced in a study of radiation and T cells in renal cell carcinoma. TCRdb's copy holds only in-frame clones and misses some; the assay was immunoSEQ multiplex PCR. This sample has 60,000 to 65,000 clones, with roughly 72% found just once. Time point specified: blood 2 weeks post-SBRT. Treatment reported: 15 Gy SBRT to primary tumor, nephrectomy 4 weeks later. The sequencing here drew on blood, taken from a patient whose treatment included radiotherapy and nephrectomy. These TCRs come from a man aged 60-69 years with renal cell carcinoma.

The sample holds one count of this clone. This chain joins TRBV7-9 and TRBJ2-2, with unresolved D. With 5 bases removed from V and 0 bases from J, the gap between germline ends came to 4 bases. The germline gives CDR1 SEHNR, CDR2 FQNEAQ (reference sequence). CDR3 size: 13 residues. The CDR3 here is CASSISNTGELFF. The CDR3 DNA is TGTGCCAGCAGCATCTCGAACACCGGGGAGCTGTTTTTT.

This clone is medium-sized within its sample. The chain recombines TRBV6-4 with TRBJ2-1; 8 nucleotides line up with TRBD1. CDR1 is MRHNA and CDR2 is SNTAGT in the germline V gene. This CDR3 has 15 amino acids. Trimming took 3 bases from V and 1 from J; bases not matched to a gene: 2. The CDR3 loop is CASSEGTGSYNEQFF. Here the CDR3 DNA reads TGTGCCAGCAGTGAAGGGACAGGTTCCTACAATGAGCAGTTCTTC.

The rearrangement uses TRBV14 and TRBJ2-7, with D possibly TRBD2 on 6 matching bases. Trimming pared 5 bases from V and 2 bases from J, leaving 16 bases between. The CDR3 has 15 amino acids. Germline lookup yields CDR1 SGHDN and CDR2 FVKESK. The CDR3 protein is CASSSMGLYPYEQYF. CDR3 DNA sequence: TGTGCCAGCAGCTCGATGGGACTTTACCCCTACGAGCAGTACTTC.

V and J are TRBV10-3 and TRBJ2-3; 9 bases are a match to TRBD2. V shed 7 bases, J shed 6 bases, and the junction held 5 bases outside the gene matches. Germline-derived CDR1 and CDR2 are ENHRY and SYGVKD. The CDR3 covers 13 residues. The CDR3 here is CAIMSLAGDTQYF. The DNA for the CDR3 is TGTGCCATCATGTCACTAGCGGGTGATACGCAGTATTTT.

The rearrangement links TRBV9 to TRBJ1-3; 9 bases match TRBD1. The CDR3 totals 18 residues. V was pared by 0 bases and J by 4 bases, with 11 bases of the junction left unmatched. CDR1 and CDR2 from the germline V gene are SGDLS and YYNGEE. The CDR3 region has the DNA TGTGCCAGCAGCGTAGCCATGGGACAGGGTAGTTTCGGAAACACCATATATTTT. Encoded protein: CASSVAMGQGSFGNTIYF. Based on the CDR3 plus reference TRBV9 and TRBJ1-3, the full variable domain is DSGVTQTPKHLITATGQRVTLRCSPRSGDLSVYWYQQSLDQGLQFLIQYYNGEERAKGNILERFSAQQFPDLHSELNLSSLELGDSALYFCASSVAMGQGSFGNTIYFGEGSWLTVV.

V gene TRBV2 combines with J gene TRBJ2-3; 8 bases line up with TRBD2. The CDR3 has 14 amino acids. Per germline, CDR1 SNHLY and CDR2 FYNNEI. Unmatched junction bases numbered 9, after V lost 5 bases and J lost 8 bases. The CDR3 region has the DNA TGTGCCAGCAGTCCTGCACTAGCGGCTGGTACGCAGTATTTT. It translates to CASSPALAAGTQYF.

CDR3 in amino acids: CASSQDSSPVEAFF. CDR3 bases: TGCGCCAGCAGCCAAGATTCTTCTCCCGTTGAAGCTTTCTTT. The J gene is TRBJ1-1, the V gene TRBV4-3; D uncertain. The germline V gene has CDR1 LGHNA and CDR2 YSLEER. The V gene lost 0 bases and the J gene lost 7 bases, with 12 bases spanning the gap. The CDR3 spans 14 residues.

This clone was seen only a few times. The chain combines TRBV19 with TRBJ2-2; D is uncertain. This CDR3 region has 15 residues. V gave up 5 bases and J gave up 7 bases, with 17 bases separating them. Germline-derived CDR1 and CDR2 are LNHDA and SQIVND (reference sequence). This CDR3 reads CASSLSRSSRGELFF. For the CDR3, the DNA is TGTGCCAGTAGTCTAAGTCGTTCGTCCCGCGGGGAGCTGTTTTTT. The complete variable domain, with remaining parts taken from reference TRBV19 and TRBJ2-2, reads DGGITQSPKYLFRKEGQNVTLSCEQNLNHDAMYWYRQDPGQGLRLIYYSQIVNDFQKGDIAEGYSVSREKKESFPLTVTSAQKNPTAFYLCASSLSRSSRGELFFGEGSRLTVL.

The CDR3 bases are TGTGCCTGGAGCCTGGGACATTCTGGAAACACCATATATTTT. Amino acids: CAWSLGHSGNTIYF. V gene TRBV30 combines with J gene TRBJ1-3; the D gene is possibly TRBD1 (6 bases). Germline lookup yields CDR1 GTSNPN and CDR2 SVGIG (reference sequence). With 3 bases removed from V and 1 base from J, the gap between germline ends came to 10 bases. The CDR3 sequence is 14 residues long.